The 2 T cell receptor beta chains listed next were all sequenced from one sample in a study of follicular helper T cells after annual influenza vaccination. The protocol was immunoSEQ multiplex PCR, while the TCRdb copy is restricted to in-frame clones and leaves out a portion. Among about 11,000 clones listed, roughly 80% were seen once. Specimen: CXCR5- memory CD4+ T cells sorted from blood, collected 6 weeks after influenza vaccination. All receptors derive from an adult who received the influenza vaccine.

J is TRBJ2-3 and V is TRBV4-1; D gene unclear. Per the germline V gene, CDR1 is MGHRA and CDR2 is YSYEKL. V lost 0 bases to trimming and J lost 4 bases, with 8 bases between them. This CDR3 comprises 14 residues. The CDR3 DNA follows: TGCGCCAGCAGCCAAGATACCTTCTCAGATACGCAGTATTTT. Residues: CASSQDTFSDTQYF.

The chain employs TRBV6-5 and TRBJ2-7; D might be TRBD2 (5 bases). V was shortened by 2 bases and J by 4 bases, with 18 bases between the two germline ends. In germline, CDR1 is MNHEY, CDR2 SVGAGI. The CDR3 spans 16 residues. The DNA for the CDR3 is TGTGCCAGCAGTTACAGGTCAGGCGGAGGTGGGTACGAGCAGTACTTC. It encodes CASSYRSGGGGYEQYF.